This entry features one TCR beta chain sequence. Its antigen is currently not known. Qualities for individual bases were not recorded, and no much larger clone is one base off. Separate from the approximately 700-subject first cohort, the validation cohort of over 90 subjects was the group to which the donors belonged. This sample is part of a study of cytomegalovirus exposure and HLA in healthy donors (dated by TCRdb to the late 2010s). About the full investigation: The 650 to 800 repertoires of the first cohort and the 110 or so validation repertoires were produced on the same platform, according to a later analysis. The study was designed to test whether signatures of past pathogen exposure could be identified by cataloging public T cell receptors. In addition to the first cohort of roughly 700 subjects, a separate validation cohort of 120 different subjects was used. To predict cytomegalovirus infection status, the study combined high-throughput TCR immunosequencing, statistical association of individual TCRs with disease status, and machine learning.

The research as a whole found: A total of roughly 160 TCR beta chains were listed by the study as associated with cytomegalovirus. In vitro tests confirmed that a few of the cytomegalovirus-associated TCR beta chains recognize cytomegalovirus antigens. In both the original and validation cohorts, the classifier was reported to diagnose cytomegalovirus status with high specificity and sensitivity. According to the authors, the approach could potentially be generalized to other disease states and immunological phenotypes. Of the cluster scores, around 95% were above 0 in a later analysis, which found that TCRs clustered in the first cohort also tended to co-occur in the 95 to 150 validation repertoires. Most TCR sequences were observed very rarely across donors, whereas some public TCRs were present in many individuals. The validation cohort had no HLA typing available for a later analysis, so co-occurrence within that cohort was assessed over all 120 or so repertoires.

According to the germline V gene (reference sequence), CDR1 reads GTSNPN and CDR2 reads SVGIG. V and J are trimmed by 0 bases and 5 bases, and the gene matches miss 5 bases of the junction. From the cysteine through the phenylalanine, the CDR3 covers 14 amino acids. CDR3 DNA is the only sequence kept; it has 42 bases, read in frame from the first base. The library relied on the immunoSEQ multiplex PCR assay. As for the authors' bioinformatics: A statistical classification framework was built for diagnosing cytomegalovirus status from the catalog of TCR beta chain sequences. TCRdb limited this immuneACCESS table to in-frame rearrangements with V and J called. A share of clones is missing; checked studies link under half to unresolved V genes, and the rest is unexplained. D and trimming were read from the DNA, whereas the V and J calls and clone size are those reported in that table. This sample is represented by 150,000 to 200,000 clones; 75% to 90% of them were singletons. The ten largest clones take up about 16% of the sample.

The sample consisted of PBMCs. The receptor was isolated from a man aged 18 to 35 in good health and CMV-seropositive. This chain is built from TRBV30 and TRBJ2-5; 8 of the junction bases match TRBD2. CDR3 loop: CAWSVREGLETQYF. The DNA sequence follows: TGTGCCTGGAGTGTTCGGGAGGGCCTCGAGACCCAGTACTTC.